The 22 T cell receptor beta chains reported below all come from one sample, sequenced in a study of control samples from healthy donors and cancer patients. Clones were read by immunoSEQ multiplex PCR, and TCRdb kept only the in-frame ones, dropping some. The data hold some 160,000 clones, with approximately 94% observed a single time. The source material was blood. The receptor set was obtained from a woman in her forties in good health.

This clone came up once. The chain recombines TRBV10-3 with TRBJ1-2, with TRBD1 matching 10 bases. Germline lookup yields CDR1 ENHRY and CDR2 SYGVKD. Trimming at V came to 7 bases and at J to 6 bases, leaving 5 bases not matched to a gene. This CDR3 region has 13 residues. The CDR3 DNA reads TGTGCCATCAACCCGGGACAGGGGAATGGCTACACCTTC. Its translation: CAINPGQGNGYTF.

This chain connects TRBV11-1 to TRBJ1-1; a possible D gene is TRBD1 (6 bases). V was trimmed by 2 bases and J by 6 bases, leaving 16 bases between them. The CDR3 extends over 15 amino acids. The V gene's germline CDR1 is SGHAT and CDR2 FQDESV (reference sequence). The CDR3 region has the DNA TGTGCCAGCAGCTTACGGATAGGGGGAATATCTGAAGCTTTCTTT. Protein product: CASSLRIGGISEAFF.

The chain is built from TRBV6-5 and TRBJ1-1, with 7 bases fitting TRBD1. Trimming removed 5 bases from V and 4 bases from J; junction bases left unmatched: 10. This CDR3 region has 15 residues. CDR1 is MNHEY and CDR2 is SVGAGI in the germline V gene. The CDR3 coding sequence is TGTGCCAGCAGTCGCACACAGGGGTGGTCCACTGAAGCTTTCTTT. Protein sequence: CASSRTQGWSTEAFF.

The chain links TRBV2 to TRBJ1-4, with 7 bases matching TRBD1. J gave up 8 bases and V 6 bases, and 9 bases lay outside the gene matches. The CDR3 is 14 amino acids. The V gene's germline CDR1 is SNHLY and CDR2 FYNNEI. The CDR3 region is CASRRTGSGEKLFF. The CDR3 bases are TGTGCCAGCAGGAGGACAGGCTCGGGCGAAAAACTGTTTTTT.

The chain is built from TRBV7-8 and TRBJ1-1, with D unresolved. This CDR3 is 13 amino acids long. The V end was cut by 5 bases, the J end by 1 base, with 8 bases between. Germline loops: CDR1 SGHVS, CDR2 FQNEAQ. CDR3 nucleotide sequence: TGTGCCAGCAGCCCTTACAGGAACACTGAAGCTTTCTTT. It specifies CASSPYRNTEAFF.

The gene calls are TRBV7-2 and TRBJ1-5; D gene unclear. The CDR3 is 15 residues long. The V end lost 5 bases, the J end lost 2 bases, and 13 bases lay between the germline ends. CDR1 and CDR2 (germline): SGHTA, FQGNSA. The CDR3 protein is CASSPRLTGNQPQHF. The CDR3 DNA reads TGTGCCAGCAGCCCGCGGCTAACCGGCAATCAGCCCCAGCATTTT.

This clone showed up just once. The J gene is TRBJ2-3, the V gene TRBV11-3; TRBD1 is a possible D gene (6 bases). With 5 bases removed from V and 11 bases from J, the gap between germline ends came to 17 bases. Germline V gene sequence: CDR1 SGHNT, CDR2 YENEEA. This CDR3 region has 13 residues. The CDR3 loop reads CASSQGGRGEQYF. In DNA form, the CDR3 reads TGTGCCAGCAGCCAAGGGGGAAGAGGGGAGCAGTATTTT.

J is TRBJ2-7 and V is TRBV6-6, with 15 bases fitting TRBD2. Germline V lookup: CDR1 MNHNY, CDR2 SVGAGI (reference sequence). There are 16 residues in the CDR3. The V and J ends lost 5 bases and 5 bases, in that order; junction bases with no gene match: 7. The CDR3 loop is CASSPGTSGGFHEQYF. The DNA of the CDR3 is TGTGCCAGCAGTCCCGGGACTAGCGGGGGGTTTCACGAGCAGTACTTC.

About this clone itself: The junction differs from germline at one of its ends, possibly a read error. This chain links TRBV4-2 with TRBJ1-1; D gene uncertain. There are 14 residues in the CDR3. Germline V gives CDR1 LGHNA, CDR2 YNFKEQ. As DNA, the CDR3 is TGTACCAGCAGCCAAGGTGACCTGAACACTGAAGCTTTCTTT. Amino acids: CTSSQGDLNTEAFF.

The chain links TRBV5-1 to TRBJ1-1, with 10 positions matching TRBD1. With 6 bases clipped from V and 3 bases from J, the junction kept 8 bases outside the gene matches. The CDR3 spans 15 residues. CDR1 and CDR2 from the germline V gene are SGHRS and YFSETQ. The CDR3 bases are TGCGCCAGCACGCGGACAGGGGGAGAACACACTGAAGCTTTCTTT. As protein: CASTRTGGEHTEAFF.

J is TRBJ2-2 and V is TRBV7-2; D not resolved. The CDR3 has 13 amino acids. Trimming left V 2 bases short and J 3 bases short, with 4 bases between. Germline V gene sequence: CDR1 SGHTA, CDR2 FQGNSA. Here the CDR3 reads CASSLWDTGELFF. In nucleotides, the CDR3 is TGTGCCAGCAGCTTATGGGACACCGGGGAGCTGTTTTTT.

The chain has TRBV6-4 and TRBJ1-1; D unclear. Germline CDR1 MRHNA, CDR2 SNTAGT. Trimming removed 6 bases at V and 2 bases at J, with 13 bases between. The CDR3 runs to 14 residues. The CDR3 DNA reads as TGTGCCAGCAGGCGACGTCGCGGTAACACTGAAGCTTTCTTT. This translates into CASRRRRGNTEAFF.

J is TRBJ2-1 and V is TRBV6-5; a possible D gene is TRBD1 (6 bases). CDR3 length equals 14 residues. The germline V gene has CDR1 MNHEY and CDR2 SVGAGI. V lost 5 bases to trimming and J lost 6 bases, with 14 bases between them. The CDR3: CASSPWTDRNEQFF. The CDR3 region has the DNA TGTGCCAGCAGTCCATGGACAGATCGCAATGAGCAGTTCTTC.

The chain is built from TRBV3-1 (or the pseudogene TRBV3-2) and TRBJ1-3, with D possibly matching TRBD1 (5 bases). Between the trimmed V and J ends, which lost 2 bases and 0 bases, there was a span of 23 bases. The CDR3 has 20 residues. CDR1 and CDR2 from the germline V gene are LGHDT and YNNKEL (reference sequence). The CDR3 sequence is CASSQNSLARTGTSGNTIYF. CDR3 in DNA: TGTGCCAGCAGCCAAAACTCGTTGGCTCGCACAGGAACCTCTGGAAACACCATATATTTT.

The CDR3 DNA reads TGTGCCAGCAGCCTAGCGTTCTCCTACGAGCAGTACTTC. Translated, it gives CASSLAFSYEQYF. The chain joins TRBV14 to TRBJ2-7; a possible D gene is TRBD2 (5 bases). V was trimmed by 4 bases and J by 0 bases, leaving 7 bases between them. Looked up from germline, CDR1 is SGHDN and CDR2 is FVKESK. This CDR3 has 13 amino acids.

The chain combines TRBV4-3 with TRBJ1-1; perhaps TRBD1 as D (5 bases). This CDR3 has 17 residues. Per the germline V gene, CDR1 is LGHNA and CDR2 is YSLEER. Trimming left V 4 bases short and J 1 base short, with 19 bases between. The CDR3 DNA follows: TGCGCCAGCAGCCTCGCAAGTTCCCCTGGGGGGAACACTGAAGCTTTCTTT. This codes for CASSLASSPGGNTEAFF.

A few counts support this clone. This chain connects TRBV19 to TRBJ1-4; D is possibly TRBD1 (5 bases). Germline V gene data show CDR1 as LNHDA and CDR2 as SQIVND (reference sequence). Trimming pared 7 bases from V and 6 bases from J, leaving 12 bases between. The CDR3 is made up of 13 amino acids. The CDR3 coding sequence is TGTGCCAGTACCCCGGGGCCTTATGAAAAACTGTTTTTT. It specifies CASTPGPYEKLFF.

The chain is built from TRBV6-5 and TRBJ2-7, with TRBD1 as a possible D gene (6 bases). Trimming cost V 6 bases and J 2 bases, with 8 bases left between them. The germline gives CDR1 MNHEY, CDR2 SVGAGI. CDR3 length equals 12 residues. The CDR3 loop is CASRDSAYEQYF. The DNA of the CDR3 is TGTGCCAGCAGGGACAGTGCCTACGAGCAGTACTTC.

In its sample, this clone was seen once. The rearrangement uses TRBV7-2 and TRBJ1-3; D is ambiguous. The CDR3 contains 14 residues. The germline CDR1 and CDR2 sequences are SGHTA and FQGNSA. The ends were cut back, 6 bases at V and 0 bases at J, with 9 bases in the middle. CDR3 sequence reads: CASSLIRSGNTIYF. Here the CDR3 DNA reads TGTGCCAGCAGTCTTATTCGCTCTGGAAACACCATATATTTT.

The chain joins TRBV6-1 to TRBJ2-7, with D perhaps given as TRBD1 or TRBD2 (6 bases each). Deletions cut 1 base from V and 0 bases from J, with 22 bases between. CDR3 length: 19 amino acids. The germline gives CDR1 MNHNS, CDR2 SASEGT. The CDR3 spells CASSEGGGYSGGSSYEQYF. CDR3 DNA sequence: TGTGCCAGCAGTGAAGGAGGGGGATATAGCGGCGGTAGCTCCTACGAGCAGTACTTC.

The gene calls are TRBV18 and TRBJ2-7, with D uncertain. Per the germline V gene, CDR1 is KGHSH and CDR2 is LQKENI. V was shortened by 5 bases and J by 7 bases, with 15 bases between the two germline ends. CDR3 length equals 13 residues. This CDR3 is CASSTGPSKEQYF. The CDR3 DNA is TGTGCCAGCTCAACTGGACCGTCGAAAGAGCAGTACTTC.

This CDR3 is CASSVEVTRGQNEQFF. Written as DNA, the CDR3 is TGTGCCAGCAGCGTAGAAGTGACTAGGGGGCAGAATGAGCAGTTCTTC. This chain uses TRBV9 with TRBJ2-1; TRBD1 might be the D (7 bases). With 0 bases removed from V and 7 bases from J, the gap between germline ends came to 17 bases. CDR3 length equals 16 residues. Germline V lookup: CDR1 SGDLS, CDR2 YYNGEE.